This record concerns one T cell receptor beta chain sequence. The source of the sample is a study of blood T cell repertoires in COVID-19. Study-wide background: The analysed material was cDNA or gDNA that came from T cells, B-cell-depleted T cells, or PBMCs.

From germline, CDR1 is LGHNA and CDR2 YSLEER. The CDR3 sequence is 16 residues long. Unmatched junction bases numbered 5, after V lost 0 bases and J lost 2 bases. The study recruited people aged about 18 to 90 years across roughly 25 US areas. Membership in each cohort depended on participant-reported clinical history. Original methodology: Amplification from reference gene primers served as the basis for estimated nucleated cell counts. Assay used: immunoSEQ multiplex PCR; TCRdb lists only in-frame clones, some missing. The D gene and trimming were derived from the DNA, and the V and J assignments and clone size from that table. In the table there are 300,000 or so clones, just over 85% of which are singletons.

Sequenced: PBMCs or T cells enriched from blood (not recorded which). V and J are TRBV4-3 and TRBJ2-7, with 9 bases identical to TRBD1. The receptor's source is a middle-aged woman with acute COVID-19. This CDR3 reads CASSQEPGQGTYEQYF. CDR3 DNA sequence: TGCGCCAGCAGCCAAGAACCGGGACAGGGAACCTACGAGCAGTACTTC.